A selection of T cell receptor beta chains follows, all from one sample in a study of blood T cell repertoires in COVID-19. Assay used: immunoSEQ multiplex PCR; TCRdb lists only in-frame clones, some missing. The sample contains roughly 20,000 clones, about nine tenths of which appear only once. The sample taken for sequencing was peripheral blood. These TCRs come from a man aged 70-80 years with active COVID-19. Both conserved end residues are part of each CDR3. A D gene is named only where the DNA matches it firmly. Not all rows give a size; the values are once, few, many and, for expanded clones, a class.

NA	TRBV6-2/TRBV6-3	TRBJ2-3	TRBD1	CASSYGSGDSNTQYF	TGTGCCAGCAGTTACGGGTCAGGGGACAGTAATACGCAGTATTTT
once	TRBV30	TRBJ1-2	NA	CAWGPGQSYGYTF	TGTGCCTGGGGCCCCGGACAGTCCTATGGCTACACCTTC
NA	TRBV9	TRBJ1-3	NA	CASSVGGEENTIYF	TGTGCCAGCAGCGTAGGGGGAGAGGAAAACACCATATATTTT
NA	TRBV9	TRBJ2-5	NA	CASSVGAEETQYF	TGTGCCAGCAGCGTAGGGGCCGAAGAGACCCAGTACTTC
NA	TRBV28	TRBJ2-5	TRBD1	CASSGDRGETQYF	TGTGCCAGCAGTGGGGACAGGGGGGAGACCCAGTACTTC
NA	TRBV3-1/TRBV3-2	TRBJ1-2	TRBD1	CASSQGDRGFGYTF	TGTGCCAGCAGCCAGGGGGACAGGGGGTTTGGCTACACCTTC
few	TRBV3-1/TRBV3-2	TRBJ1-6	NA	CASSQGGVDSPLHF	TGTGCCAGCAGCCAAGGGGGGGTAGACTCACCCCTCCACTTT
NA	TRBV29-1	TRBJ2-1	NA	CSVRDRISNEQFF	TGCAGCGTTAGAGACAGGATTTCCAATGAGCAGTTCTTC
NA	TRBV4-3	TRBJ2-1	TRBD2	CASSQDEREGPYNEQFF	TGCGCCAGCAGCCAAGACGAGCGGGAGGGCCCCTACAATGAGCAGTTCTTC
few	TRBV6-2/TRBV6-3	TRBJ1-4	TRBD1	CASSPPSGQGGEKLFF	TGTGCCAGCAGTCCGCCATCTGGACAGGGCGGTGAAAAACTGTTTTTT
NA	TRBV28	TRBJ2-3	TRBD2	CASSLNSGGARDTQYF	TGTGCCAGCAGTTTAAATAGCGGGGGGGCTCGAGATACGCAGTATTTT
few	TRBV30	TRBJ1-3	NA	CAWSGRQYAGNTIYF	TGTGCCTGGAGTGGCCGACAGTACGCTGGAAACACCATATATTTT
NA	TRBV7-9	TRBJ2-2	TRBD1	CASSSLGQDGELFF	TGTGCCAGCAGCTCCCTAGGACAGGACGGGGAGCTGTTTTTT
NA	TRBV7-2	TRBJ1-6	TRBD1	CASSPQGEDSPLHF	TGTGCCAGCAGCCCACAGGGGGAGGATTCACCCCTCCACTTT
NA	TRBV6-2/TRBV6-3	TRBJ2-1	TRBD1	CASSPGQGRDEQFF	TGTGCCAGCAGCCCCGGACAGGGAAGGGATGAGCAGTTCTTC
NA	TRBV3-1/TRBV3-2	TRBJ2-2	TRBD1	CASSPGQGGTGELFF	TGTGCCAGCAGCCCGGGACAGGGGGGCACCGGGGAGCTGTTTTTT
NA	TRBV5-1	TRBJ2-1	NA	CASSLVASRSYNEQFF	TGCGCCAGCAGCTTGGTGGCTAGCCGGTCCTACAATGAGCAGTTCTTC
few	TRBV7-8	TRBJ2-7	TRBD2	CASSLGPVLASSYEQYF	TGTGCCAGCAGCTTAGGTCCGGTACTAGCGAGCTCCTACGAGCAGTACTTC
NA	TRBV20-1	TRBJ1-4	NA	CSASRGGIPGNPF	TGCAGTGCTAGTAGGGGAGGGATCCCGGGTAACCCATTT
NA	TRBV7-9	TRBJ2-1	TRBD2	CASSETSGKLSYNEQFF	TGTGCCAGCAGCGAGACTAGCGGGAAACTCTCCTACAATGAGCAGTTCTTC
few	TRBV27	TRBJ1-6	TRBD1	CASSQDRASPLHF	TGTGCCAGCAGTCAGGACAGGGCTTCACCCCTCCACTTT
NA	TRBV7-8	TRBJ1-1	TRBD1	CASSPGTGGRTEAFF	TGTGCCAGCAGCCCCGGGACAGGGGGCCGCACTGAAGCTTTCTTT
NA	TRBV27	TRBJ1-2	NA	CASSLSGSGQGYTF	TGTGCCAGCAGTTTATCGGGGTCAGGGCAAGGCTACACCTTC
NA	TRBV9	TRBJ2-1	TRBD2	CASSVPSGRTSSYNEQFF	TGTGCCAGCAGCGTTCCGAGCGGGAGGACGAGCTCCTACAATGAGCAGTTCTTC
NA	TRBV15	TRBJ2-5	NA	CATSRDSAETQYF	TGTGCCACCAGCAGAGACAGCGCCGAGACCCAGTACTTC
NA	TRBV4-1	TRBJ1-1	TRBD1	CASSQGQVRGNTEAFF	TGCGCCAGCAGCCAGGGACAGGTTCGCGGGAACACTGAAGCTTTCTTT
NA	TRBV27	TRBJ1-5	TRBD1	CASSKTGVSNQPQHF	TGTGCCAGCAGCAAGACAGGGGTTAGCAATCAGCCCCAGCATTTT
NA	TRBV19	TRBJ1-1	NA	CASTPGGGGTEAFF	TGTGCCAGTACTCCGGGGGGGGGCGGCACTGAAGCTTTCTTT
NA	TRBV7-2	TRBJ2-1	TRBD1	CASSPQGTGGADEQFF	TGTGCCAGCAGCCCTCAAGGGACAGGGGGCGCCGATGAGCAGTTCTTC
NA	TRBV19	TRBJ2-1	TRBD1	CASSQQGGLSSYNEQFF	TGTGCCAGTAGTCAACAGGGGGGCCTTAGCTCCTACAATGAGCAGTTCTTC
NA	TRBV9	TRBJ1-3	TRBD1	CASQFGQGGGNTIYF	TGTGCCAGCCAATTCGGACAGGGTGGTGGAAACACCATATATTTT
once	TRBV20-1	TRBJ2-7	NA	CSAAGRHEQYF	TGCAGTGCTGCGGGGCGCCACGAGCAGTACTTC
once	TRBV6-1	TRBJ1-1	NA	CASSEARSRVGWNTEAFF	TGTGCCAGCAGTGAAGCGCGGAGCAGGGTGGGGTGGAACACTGAAGCTTTCTTT
NA	TRBV27	TRBJ2-5	TRBD1	CASSFGQGESGETQYF	TGTGCCAGCAGTTTCGGACAGGGGGAGAGTGGAGAGACCCAGTACTTC
NA	TRBV7-8	TRBJ2-1	NA	CASSLTGNEQFF	TGTGCCAGCAGCTTAACGGGCAATGAGCAGTTCTTC
NA	TRBV4-2	TRBJ2-2	NA	CASSQEGVVTGELFF	TGTGCCAGCAGCCAAGAAGGGGTTGTCACCGGGGAGCTGTTTTTT
NA	TRBV6-2/TRBV6-3	TRBJ2-7	TRBD2	CASSYSVLAGFYEQYF	TGTGCCAGCAGTTACTCGGTGTTAGCGGGTTTCTACGAGCAGTACTTC
NA	TRBV9	TRBJ1-1	NA	CASSPSGAVAEAFF	TGTGCCAGCAGCCCGTCAGGGGCGGTGGCTGAAGCTTTCTTT
once	TRBV4-2	TRBJ1-4	NA	CASSRVRGEVEKLFF	TGTGCCAGCAGCCGCGTCAGGGGAGAGGTGGAAAAACTGTTTTTT
NA	TRBV18	TRBJ2-5	NA	CASSPAQETQYF	TGTGCCAGCTCACCGGCCCAAGAGACCCAGTACTTC
NA	TRBV2	TRBJ2-7	NA	CASTPGVYEQYF	TGTGCCAGCACCCCGGGGGTCTACGAGCAGTACTTC
few	TRBV19	TRBJ2-6	NA	CASSQDSKAFSGANVLTF	TGTGCCAGTAGTCAAGACAGCAAAGCCTTTTCGGGGGCCAACGTCCTGACTTTC
once	TRBV7-9	TRBJ2-5	NA	CASSLPSGQQQETQYF	TGTGCCAGCAGCTTACCAAGCGGGCAGCAGCAAGAGACCCAGTACTTC
NA	TRBV28	TRBJ1-5	NA	CASSLGRVGHF	TGTGCCAGCAGTTTGGGCAGGGTAGGGCATTTT
NA	TRBV4-3	TRBJ1-1	TRBD1	CASSQETDRGRRAFF	TGCGCCAGCAGCCAAGAGACAGACAGGGGAAGAAGAGCTTTCTTT
once	TRBV7-6	TRBJ2-3	NA	CASSLELAGTQYF	TGTGCCAGCAGCTTAGAACTAGCCGGTACGCAGTATTTT
NA	TRBV18	TRBJ2-1	TRBD2	CASSPKAGNSYNEQFF	TGTGCCAGCTCACCGAAAGCGGGAAACTCCTACAATGAGCAGTTCTTC
NA	TRBV5-4	TRBJ2-5	NA	CASSLAQETQYF	TGTGCCAGCAGCTTGGCACAAGAGACCCAGTACTTC
few	TRBV20-1	TRBJ2-7	NA	CSARSGFEQYF	TGCAGTGCCAGGTCTGGTTTCGAGCAGTACTTC